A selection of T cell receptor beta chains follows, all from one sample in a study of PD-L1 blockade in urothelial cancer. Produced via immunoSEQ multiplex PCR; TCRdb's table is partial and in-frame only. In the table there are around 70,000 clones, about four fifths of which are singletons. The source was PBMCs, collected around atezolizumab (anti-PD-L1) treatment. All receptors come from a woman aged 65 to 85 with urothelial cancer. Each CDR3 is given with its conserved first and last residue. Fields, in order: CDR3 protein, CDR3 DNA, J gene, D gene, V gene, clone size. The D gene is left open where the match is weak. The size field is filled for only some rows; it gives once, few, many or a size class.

CDR3 protein: CASSTLQGAGTEAFF; CDR3 DNA: TGTGCCAGCAGTACACTTCAGGGGGCTGGCACTGAAGCTTTCTTT; J gene: TRBJ1-1; D gene: TRBD1; V gene: TRBV6-5; clone size: NA
CDR3 protein: CASRLAGGGYEQYF; CDR3 DNA: TGTGCCAGCCGGCTAGCGGGAGGGGGTTACGAGCAGTACTTC; J gene: TRBJ2-7; D gene: TRBD2; V gene: TRBV27; clone size: NA
CDR3 protein: CASSFSGAGGLNTGELFF; CDR3 DNA: TGCGCCAGCAGCTTTTCGGGCGCAGGGGGGTTAAACACCGGGGAGCTGTTTTTT; J gene: TRBJ2-2; D gene: NA; V gene: TRBV5-1; clone size: NA
CDR3 protein: CASSGLATDTQYF; CDR3 DNA: TGTGCCAGCAGTGGGCTAGCCACAGATACGCAGTATTTT; J gene: TRBJ2-3; D gene: NA; V gene: TRBV27; clone size: once
CDR3 protein: CASSRRTSGGQNEQFF; CDR3 DNA: TGTGCCAGCAGCCGACGGACTAGCGGGGGGCAGAATGAGCAGTTCTTC; J gene: TRBJ2-1; D gene: TRBD2; V gene: TRBV5-4; clone size: NA
CDR3 protein: CASSDSPVNYNEQFF; CDR3 DNA: TGTGCCAGCAGTGATTCCCCAGTTAACTACAATGAGCAGTTCTTC; J gene: TRBJ2-1; D gene: NA; V gene: TRBV2; clone size: NA
CDR3 protein: CASSDSWFTEAFF; CDR3 DNA: TGCGCCAGCAGCGACAGTTGGTTCACTGAAGCTTTCTTT; J gene: TRBJ1-1; D gene: NA; V gene: TRBV10-1; clone size: NA
CDR3 protein: CASSVGSGVYNEQFF; CDR3 DNA: TGTGCCAGCAGCGTGGGTAGCGGGGTATACAATGAGCAGTTCTTC; J gene: TRBJ2-1; D gene: TRBD2; V gene: TRBV11-2; clone size: NA
CDR3 protein: CASSKGQGQVYEQYF; CDR3 DNA: TGTGCCAGTAGCAAGGGACAGGGACAAGTCTACGAGCAGTACTTC; J gene: TRBJ2-7; D gene: TRBD1; V gene: TRBV19; clone size: NA
CDR3 protein: CAITGLAGESQYF; CDR3 DNA: TGTGCCATCACCGGACTAGCGGGAGAGTCGCAGTATTTT; J gene: TRBJ2-3; D gene: TRBD2; V gene: TRBV10-3; clone size: NA
CDR3 protein: CASRSLADTQYF; CDR3 DNA: TGTGCCAGCCGGAGCTTGGCAGATACGCAGTATTTT; J gene: TRBJ2-3; D gene: NA; V gene: TRBV2; clone size: NA
CDR3 protein: CATNTGPDLSGANVLTF; CDR3 DNA: TGTGCCACGAATACAGGACCGGATCTCTCTGGGGCCAACGTCCTGACTTTC; J gene: TRBJ2-6; D gene: NA; V gene: TRBV18; clone size: NA
CDR3 protein: CASSLDASGIGGETQYF; CDR3 DNA: TGCGCCAGCAGCTTGGACGCTAGCGGGATCGGGGGGGAGACCCAGTACTTC; J gene: TRBJ2-5; D gene: TRBD2; V gene: TRBV5-1; clone size: NA
CDR3 protein: CASSPLTSGNNQPQHF; CDR3 DNA: TGTGCCAGCAGCCCCTTAACCTCAGGGAACAATCAGCCCCAGCATTTT; J gene: TRBJ1-5; D gene: NA; V gene: TRBV27; clone size: NA
CDR3 protein: CASSGSGAIRDTQYF; CDR3 DNA: TGTGCCAGCAGCGGTAGCGGGGCCATAAGGGATACGCAGTATTTT; J gene: TRBJ2-3; D gene: TRBD2; V gene: TRBV9; clone size: few
CDR3 protein: CASNPSRDQPQHF; CDR3 DNA: TGTGCCAGTAACCCGTCCAGGGATCAGCCCCAGCATTTT; J gene: TRBJ1-5; D gene: NA; V gene: TRBV19; clone size: NA
CDR3 protein: CASSLGAGRGDTQYF; CDR3 DNA: TGTGCCAGCAGCTTGGGAGCGGGAAGGGGGGATACGCAGTATTTT; J gene: TRBJ2-3; D gene: NA; V gene: TRBV5-5; clone size: NA
CDR3 protein: CASSLDLAAEPDTQYF; CDR3 DNA: TGTGCCAGCAGCTTGGATTTGGCGGCGGAACCAGATACGCAGTATTTT; J gene: TRBJ2-3; D gene: NA; V gene: TRBV5-4; clone size: NA
CDR3 protein: CATSRDAGLPGNTIYF; CDR3 DNA: TGTGCCACCAGCAGAGATGCAGGGCTACCTGGAAACACCATATATTTT; J gene: TRBJ1-3; D gene: NA; V gene: TRBV15; clone size: NA
CDR3 protein: CASRRTVTSYEQYF; CDR3 DNA: TGTGCCAGTAGACGGACAGTCACCTCCTACGAGCAGTACTTC; J gene: TRBJ2-7; D gene: NA; V gene: TRBV19; clone size: NA
CDR3 protein: CASSMSSGNTIYF; CDR3 DNA: TGTGCCAGCAGCATGAGCTCTGGAAACACCATATATTTT; J gene: TRBJ1-3; D gene: NA; V gene: TRBV5-6; clone size: NA
CDR3 protein: CASSATGVSNTGELFF; CDR3 DNA: TGTGCCAGCAGCGCGACAGGGGTTTCGAACACCGGGGAGCTGTTTTTT; J gene: TRBJ2-2; D gene: TRBD1; V gene: TRBV9; clone size: NA
CDR3 protein: CASSSPFGTEAFF; CDR3 DNA: TGTGCCAGTAGTTCCCCCTTCGGCACTGAAGCTTTCTTT; J gene: TRBJ1-1; D gene: NA; V gene: TRBV19; clone size: NA
CDR3 protein: CASSLGTGDYGYTF; CDR3 DNA: TGCGCCAGCAGCTTGGGGACAGGGGATTATGGCTACACCTTC; J gene: TRBJ1-2; D gene: TRBD1; V gene: TRBV5-1; clone size: few
CDR3 protein: CASSRGLPPYEQYF; CDR3 DNA: TGTGCCAGCAGCCGGGGACTTCCTCCCTACGAGCAGTACTTC; J gene: TRBJ2-7; D gene: NA; V gene: TRBV5-6; clone size: once
CDR3 protein: CASSQGHTGSGANVLTF; CDR3 DNA: TGCGCCAGCAGCCAAGGACATACTGGATCTGGGGCCAACGTCCTGACTTTC; J gene: TRBJ2-6; D gene: NA; V gene: TRBV4-3; clone size: few
CDR3 protein: CASSAGTGASYEQYF; CDR3 DNA: TGCGCCAGCAGCGCAGGGACAGGGGCCTCCTACGAGCAGTACTTC; J gene: TRBJ2-7; D gene: TRBD1; V gene: TRBV5-1; clone size: NA
CDR3 protein: CASSDLTGTSPLHF; CDR3 DNA: TGTGCCAGCAGCGACCTGACAGGGACTTCACCCCTCCACTTT; J gene: TRBJ1-6; D gene: TRBD1; V gene: TRBV5-4; clone size: NA
CDR3 protein: CASSLAGAYGYTF; CDR3 DNA: TGTGCCAGCAGCTTAGCTGGGGCGTATGGCTACACCTTC; J gene: TRBJ1-2; D gene: NA; V gene: TRBV7-9; clone size: NA
CDR3 protein: CACAGDSAYGYTF; CDR3 DNA: TGTGCCTGTGCCGGGGATTCGGCCTACGGCTACACCTTC; J gene: TRBJ1-2; D gene: NA; V gene: TRBV30; clone size: once
CDR3 protein: CASSSRGQGRTDTQYF; CDR3 DNA: TGTGCCAGCAGCTCGCGAGGACAGGGGCGGACAGATACGCAGTATTTT; J gene: TRBJ2-3; D gene: TRBD1; V gene: TRBV11-2; clone size: NA
CDR3 protein: CASSGTGEINEKLFF; CDR3 DNA: TGTGCCAGCTCCGGGACAGGGGAAATTAATGAAAAACTGTTTTTT; J gene: TRBJ1-4; D gene: TRBD1; V gene: TRBV28; clone size: once
CDR3 protein: CASSQPTGNTEAFF; CDR3 DNA: TGTGCCAGCAGCCAGCCGACAGGGAACACTGAAGCTTTCTTT; J gene: TRBJ1-1; D gene: NA; V gene: TRBV7-2; clone size: NA
CDR3 protein: CASSGPEGSYSPLHF; CDR3 DNA: TGTGCCAGCAGTGGTCCCGAGGGTAGTTATTCACCCCTCCACTTT; J gene: TRBJ1-6; D gene: NA; V gene: TRBV25-1; clone size: once
CDR3 protein: CASSTPGGRTGELFF; CDR3 DNA: TGTGCCAGTAGTACCCCTGGAGGGCGCACCGGGGAGCTGTTTTTT; J gene: TRBJ2-2; D gene: NA; V gene: TRBV19; clone size: NA
CDR3 protein: CASSQGQGATNEKLFF; CDR3 DNA: TGCGCCAGCAGCCAAGGGCAGGGGGCAACTAATGAAAAACTGTTTTTT; J gene: TRBJ1-4; D gene: TRBD1; V gene: TRBV4-1; clone size: NA
CDR3 protein: CASRGGLAGTYEQYF; CDR3 DNA: TGTGCCAGCAGGGGGGGACTAGCGGGGACCTACGAGCAGTACTTC; J gene: TRBJ2-7; D gene: TRBD2; V gene: TRBV5-6; clone size: once
CDR3 protein: CASSPDTPGNTIYF; CDR3 DNA: TGTGCCAGCAGCCCTGACACCCCTGGAAACACCATATATTTT; J gene: TRBJ1-3; D gene: NA; V gene: TRBV7-2; clone size: NA
CDR3 protein: CASSSWTDLSYEQYF; CDR3 DNA: TGTGCCAGCAGCTCATGGACAGACCTCTCCTACGAGCAGTACTTC; J gene: TRBJ2-7; D gene: NA; V gene: TRBV6-6; clone size: medium-sized
CDR3 protein: CASSLVAGGPGDTQYF; CDR3 DNA: TGTGCCAGCAGCTTAGTGGCGGGGGGGCCCGGGGATACGCAGTATTTT; J gene: TRBJ2-3; D gene: TRBD2; V gene: TRBV11-2; clone size: NA
CDR3 protein: CASSGTSQETQYF; CDR3 DNA: TGTGCCAGTAGCGGGACAAGCCAAGAGACCCAGTACTTC; J gene: TRBJ2-5; D gene: NA; V gene: TRBV19; clone size: NA
CDR3 protein: CASSEFWSGSGYNEQFF; CDR3 DNA: TGTGCCAGCAGTGAATTCTGGAGCGGGAGTGGGTACAATGAGCAGTTCTTC; J gene: TRBJ2-1; D gene: TRBD2; V gene: TRBV6-1; clone size: NA
CDR3 protein: CASSPPNGGLASTDTQYF; CDR3 DNA: TGTGCCAGCAGCCCCCCAAACGGCGGACTAGCGAGCACAGATACGCAGTATTTT; J gene: TRBJ2-3; D gene: TRBD2; V gene: TRBV13; clone size: NA
CDR3 protein: CASSFSDRGNTEAFF; CDR3 DNA: TGTGCCAGCAGTTTTTCGGACAGGGGGAACACTGAAGCTTTCTTT; J gene: TRBJ1-1; D gene: TRBD1; V gene: TRBV28; clone size: NA
CDR3 protein: CAWSVISGISFTGELFF; CDR3 DNA: TGTGCCTGGAGTGTAATTAGCGGGATCTCCTTCACCGGGGAGCTGTTTTTT; J gene: TRBJ2-2; D gene: TRBD2; V gene: TRBV30; clone size: NA
CDR3 protein: CAISPGDRGGEQFF; CDR3 DNA: TGTGCCATCAGCCCCGGGGACAGGGGAGGTGAGCAGTTCTTC; J gene: TRBJ2-1; D gene: TRBD1; V gene: TRBV10-3; clone size: NA
CDR3 protein: CASSMSAGQTFYEQFF; CDR3 DNA: TGTGCCAGTAGTATGTCCGCGGGACAGACTTTTTATGAGCAGTTCTTC; J gene: TRBJ2-1; D gene: NA; V gene: TRBV19; clone size: NA
CDR3 protein: CASSPGTPLGADTQYF; CDR3 DNA: TGTGCCAGCAGTCCCGGGACACCATTGGGGGCAGATACGCAGTATTTT; J gene: TRBJ2-3; D gene: NA; V gene: TRBV11-2; clone size: NA
CDR3 protein: CASKPTGEAYGYTF; CDR3 DNA: TGCGCCAGCAAACCGACAGGGGAAGCTTATGGCTACACCTTC; J gene: TRBJ1-2; D gene: TRBD1; V gene: TRBV10-2; clone size: NA
CDR3 protein: CASSRTDTQYF; CDR3 DNA: TGTGCCAGCAGCCGGACAGATACGCAGTATTTT; J gene: TRBJ2-3; D gene: NA; V gene: TRBV9; clone size: NA
CDR3 protein: CASSLEGQGIYEQYF; CDR3 DNA: TGTGCCAGCAGCTTAGAAGGACAGGGGATCTACGAGCAGTACTTC; J gene: TRBJ2-7; D gene: TRBD1; V gene: TRBV5-5; clone size: NA
CDR3 protein: CASSDLAGGSTDTQYF; CDR3 DNA: TGCGCCAGCAGTGATTTAGCGGGGGGCTCCACAGATACGCAGTATTTT; J gene: TRBJ2-3; D gene: TRBD2; V gene: TRBV10-1; clone size: NA
CDR3 protein: CASSSMGQANTEAFF; CDR3 DNA: TGCGCCAGCAGCTCCATGGGACAGGCGAACACTGAAGCTTTCTTT; J gene: TRBJ1-1; D gene: TRBD1; V gene: TRBV5-1; clone size: NA
CDR3 protein: CASSARGARGDTQYF; CDR3 DNA: TGTGCCAGCAGCGCCCGAGGGGCTCGGGGGGATACGCAGTATTTT; J gene: TRBJ2-3; D gene: NA; V gene: TRBV7-3; clone size: NA
CDR3 protein: CASSSVNTEAFF; CDR3 DNA: TGTGCCAGCAGTTCCGTGAACACTGAAGCTTTCTTT; J gene: TRBJ1-1; D gene: NA; V gene: TRBV27; clone size: NA
CDR3 protein: CASSQGTGGLYEQYF; CDR3 DNA: TGCGCCAGCAGCCAAGGGACAGGGGGCTTGTACGAGCAGTACTTC; J gene: TRBJ2-7; D gene: TRBD1; V gene: TRBV4-3; clone size: NA
CDR3 protein: CASSKTGAEYGYTF; CDR3 DNA: TGTGCCAGCAGCAAGACCGGCGCGGAGTATGGCTACACCTTC; J gene: TRBJ1-2; D gene: NA; V gene: TRBV9; clone size: NA
CDR3 protein: CASSPDQGAQPQHF; CDR3 DNA: TGTGCCAGCTCACCGGACCAGGGCGCTCAGCCCCAGCATTTT; J gene: TRBJ1-5; D gene: NA; V gene: TRBV18; clone size: NA